Here is one T cell receptor beta chain with its context. The data stem from a study of cytomegalovirus exposure and HLA in healthy donors. The CDR3 is 11 residues long. The V end was cut by 6 bases, the J end by 5 bases, with 10 bases between. Per the germline V gene, CDR1 is DFQATT and CDR2 is SNEGSKA (reference sequence). PCR primers comprised 60 Vbeta and 13 Jbeta primers. Sequenced by immunoSEQ multiplex PCR; TCRdb stores in-frame clones only, minus some. This table holds under 300,000 clones, about 66% found once. Input material: PBMCs. V usage is TRBV20-1 and J usage is TRBJ1-1; D is undetermined. This receptor was obtained from a female donor in good health and CMV-seronegative. The CDR3 here is CSAGVETEAFF. DNA of the CDR3: TGCAGTGCAGGAGTGGAAACTGAAGCTTTCTTT.